This T cell receptor (beta chain) was captured in a study of cytomegalovirus exposure and HLA in healthy donors. Of note for this clone: The antigen is unknown.

Study-level points and caveats: After further analysis at a later stage, under 20,000 TCR beta sequences were associated with HLA alleles at 0.05 false discovery rate. The study dropped some indistinguishable V segments, TRBV6-2 and TRBV6-3 among them. Other equally common chains were less clonally expanded than HLA-associated TCR beta chains, a later analysis showed.

CDR1 is SGHNT and CDR2 is YYREEE in the germline V gene (reference sequence). Trimming took 3 bases from V and 2 from J, leaving 6 bases between them. CDR3 length: 13 residues. The PCR used 60 Vbeta and 13 Jbeta primers. Per the original data handling: A later analysis tallied some 84 million unique TCR beta chains, 10 million to 12 million of them shared. Only in-frame clones appear in the TCRdb table, and some are missing; sequencing was by immunoSEQ multiplex PCR. D and trimming were read from the DNA, whereas the V and J calls and clone size are those reported in that table. The sample records around 45,000 clones, around 53% being singletons.

V and J are TRBV5-4 and TRBJ1-5; D is unclear. This receptor was identified in a man aged 55 to 70 in good health and CMV-seronegative. The sequencing input was PBMCs. CDR3 amino acids: CASSYGGNQPQHF. The CDR3 DNA sequence: TGTGCCAGCAGCTACGGGGGCAATCAGCCCCAGCATTTT.